The 29 T cell receptor beta chains below were found in one sample sequenced in a study of cytomegalovirus exposure and HLA in healthy donors. Primers included in the PCR were 60 Vbeta and 13 Jbeta primers. Generated by immunoSEQ multiplex PCR, the TCRdb table keeps only in-frame clones and is missing some. The sample has some 100,000 clones, 76% seen once. Sequencing input: PBMCs. Every receptor here comes from a man aged 40-49 years in good health and CMV-seronegative.

Of note for this clone: Distinct nucleotide sequences in the sample also encode this CDR3. The chain employs TRBV11-2 and TRBJ1-1; 8 bases align to TRBD1. This CDR3 comprises 14 residues. Germline values: CDR1 SGHAT, CDR2 FQNNGV. With 3 bases clipped from V and 1 base from J, the junction kept 1 base outside the gene matches. CDR3 nucleotide sequence: TGTGCCAGCAGCTTCGGGACAGGGAACACTGAAGCTTTCTTT. Residues: CASSFGTGNTEAFF.

The gene calls are TRBV5-1 and TRBJ1-2; D is uncertain. V was shortened by 1 base and J by 3 bases, with 19 bases between the two germline ends. The CDR3 contains 17 residues. The V gene's germline CDR1 is SGHRS and CDR2 YFSETQ. The CDR3 loop reads CASSLTDPTAEDYGYTF. Written as DNA, the CDR3 is TGCGCCAGCAGCTTGACCGACCCGACCGCGGAGGACTATGGCTACACCTTC.

The V call is TRBV10-3, the J call TRBJ2-1; 14 positions agree with TRBD2. V lost 4 bases, J lost 7 bases, and 0 bases stayed unmatched. The CDR3 has 14 amino acids. Germline CDR1 is ENHRY and CDR2 is SYGVKD. CDR3 region: CAISGTSGGNEQFF. The CDR3 bases are TGTGCCATCAGTGGGACTAGCGGGGGGAATGAGCAGTTCTTC.

This clone has more than one count but fewer than ten. The V call is TRBV6-6, the J call TRBJ2-7; D perhaps matches TRBD1 (6 bases). The CDR3 spans 12 residues. Germline values: CDR1 MNHNY, CDR2 SVGAGI (reference sequence). Trimming removed 6 bases at V and 2 bases at J, with 8 bases between. CDR3 region: CASRQGAYEQYV. In nucleotides, the CDR3 is TGTGCCAGCAGACAGGGAGCCTACGAGCAGTACGTC.

In its sample, this clone was seen a few times. The chain carries TRBV5-1 and TRBJ2-2; no definite D call. Germline V gene lookup returns CDR1 SGHRS and CDR2 YFSETQ. V lost 0 bases and J lost 0, with 15 bases in between. The CDR3 has 18 residues. The CDR3 region has the DNA TGCGCCAGCAGCTTGGCCTCGACATCCCTCACGAACACCGGGGAGCTGTTTTTT. Protein product: CASSLASTSLTNTGELFF.

The chain recombines TRBV4-1 with TRBJ2-2; TRBD2 might be the D (7 bases). The CDR3 length is 15 residues. Germline lookup yields CDR1 MGHRA and CDR2 YSYEKL. Trimming pared 5 bases from V and 7 bases from J, leaving 17 bases between. This CDR3 is CASSNRHREGGELFF. The CDR3, as DNA: TGCGCCAGCAGCAACCGTCACAGGGAGGGCGGGGAGCTGTTTTTT.

This clone was seen just once. This chain connects TRBV5-1 to TRBJ2-3; 10 nucleotides align to TRBD1. The CDR3 covers 15 residues. The germline CDR1 and CDR2 sequences are SGHRS and YFSETQ. The V segment lost 6 bases and the J segment 8 bases; nucleotides outside the gene matches: 12. The CDR3 DNA reads TGCGCCAGCAATGAGGGACAGGGGATGTCGGGTACGCAGTATTTT. It translates to CASNEGQGMSGTQYF. The whole variable domain, filled in from reference TRBV5-1 and TRBJ2-3, reads KAGVTQTPRYLIKTRGQQVTLSCSPISGHRSVSWYQQTPGQGLQFLFEYFSETQRNKGNFPGRFSGRQFSNSRSEMNVSTLELGDSALYLCASNEGQGMSGTQYFGPGTRLTVL.

The table lists this clone with a few counts. The V gene is TRBV4-3, the J gene TRBJ2-1, with D maybe TRBD2 (6 bases). The V gene's germline CDR1 is LGHNA and CDR2 YSLEER. This CDR3 is 15 amino acids long. V shed 0 bases and J shed 4 bases, with 10 bases lying between them. The CDR3 region is CASSQDGGRYNEQFF. CDR3 coding DNA: TGCGCCAGCAGCCAAGATGGGGGGAGATACAATGAGCAGTTCTTC.

V is TRBV5-5 and J is TRBJ2-1; 8 bases fit TRBD1. The CDR3 runs 16 residues. CDR1 and CDR2 from the germline V gene are SGHKS and YYEKEE (reference sequence). J lost 5 bases, V lost 4 bases, and 11 bases had no gene match. The CDR3 reads CASSAVGQGDDNEQFF. The CDR3 DNA reads TGTGCCAGCAGCGCCGTTGGACAGGGAGACGACAATGAGCAGTTCTTC.

The gene calls are TRBV28 and TRBJ1-2; weak D call: TRBD1 (5 bases). Germline CDR1 MDHEN, CDR2 SYDVKM. V was pared by 6 bases and J by 4 bases, with 15 bases between. This CDR3 contains 14 residues. The CDR3, as DNA: TGTGCCAGCAGCAGCCCGGCTGGGGCCTATGGCTACACCTTC. This codes for CASSSPAGAYGYTF.

The CDR3 loop reads CASRQPQGSNSPLHF. The CDR3 DNA reads TGTGCCAGCAGGCAACCCCAGGGTTCTAATTCACCCCTCCACTTT. The V and J genes are TRBV6-5 and TRBJ1-6; maybe TRBD1 (5 bases). The germline V gene has CDR1 MNHEY and CDR2 SVGAGI. There are 15 residues in the CDR3. V was cut by 6 bases and J by 6 bases, with 15 bases left in between.

This clone came up once. CDR3 in DNA: TGTGCCAGCAGCGTTACCGGGACAGCTAACACTGAAGCTTTCTTT. Protein: CASSVTGTANTEAFF. This chain joins TRBV9 and TRBJ1-1; 7 positions match TRBD1. J lost 2 bases, V lost 2 bases, and 6 bases had no gene match. Germline loops: CDR1 SGDLS, CDR2 YYNGEE. The CDR3 consists of 15 residues.

The chain carries TRBV4-2 and TRBJ1-5, with unresolved D. V shed 0 bases and J shed 2 bases, with 5 bases lying between them. Germline V gene sequence: CDR1 LGHNA, CDR2 YNFKEQ. This CDR3 has 14 amino acids. CDR3 loop: CASSQDIGNQPQHF. CDR3 bases: TGTGCCAGCAGCCAAGATATCGGCAATCAGCCCCAGCATTTT.

The chain carries TRBV7-3 and TRBJ1-5; D not resolved. CDR1 is SGHTA and CDR2 is FQGTGA in the germline V gene. V was pared by 2 bases and J by 3 bases, with 11 bases between. This CDR3 is 15 amino acids long. CDR3 loop: CASSLDGGYNQPQHF. For the CDR3, the DNA is TGTGCCAGCAGCTTAGACGGCGGATACAATCAGCCCCAGCATTTT.

The rearrangement links TRBV6-5 to TRBJ1-1, with 10 nucleotides matching TRBD1. The V gene's germline CDR1 is MNHEY and CDR2 SVGAGI. Unmatched junction bases numbered 10, after V lost 1 base and J lost 11 bases. The CDR3 covers 15 residues. The CDR3 reads CASSYFQPGQGRAFF. For the CDR3, the DNA is TGTGCCAGCAGTTACTTTCAGCCGGGACAGGGGCGGGCTTTCTTT.

This clone was counted between two and nine times. The chain uses TRBV11-1 and TRBJ2-7; D is uncertain. Between the trimmed V and J ends, which lost 3 bases and 0 bases, there was a span of 9 bases. CDR3 length: 14 residues. Germline values: CDR1 SGHAT, CDR2 FQDESV (reference sequence). The CDR3 coding sequence is TGTGCCAGCAGCTTTGACATTCCCTCCTACGAGCAGTACTTC. It is translated as CASSFDIPSYEQYF.

This clone was observed once. V usage is TRBV5-1 and J usage is TRBJ2-3; the match to TRBD2 covers 7 bases. Germline V lookup: CDR1 SGHRS, CDR2 YFSETQ. V trimming: 1 base; J trimming: 0 bases; junction bases outside the gene matches: 8. The CDR3 covers 17 residues. The CDR3 reads CASSLTTAGASTDTQYF. The DNA for the CDR3 is TGCGCCAGCAGCTTGACGACGGCGGGAGCCAGCACAGATACGCAGTATTTT.

The rearrangement links TRBV6-1 to TRBJ2-3; D gene uncertain. Germline CDR1 MNHNS, CDR2 SASEGT. This CDR3 is 13 amino acids long. Trimming removed 4 bases at V and 5 bases at J, with 10 bases between. Written as DNA, the CDR3 is TGTGCCAGCAGTGCTTTTGAGCGAGATACGCAGTATTTT. Protein product: CASSAFERDTQYF.

This clone was picked up one time. The V gene is TRBV5-1, the J gene TRBJ2-2; 7 bases align to TRBD1. Germline loops: CDR1 SGHRS, CDR2 YFSETQ. This CDR3 is 16 amino acids long. The junction had 5 bases not matched to a gene; V was cut back by 2 bases and J by 1 base. The CDR3 here is CASSFGGQLNTGELFF. CDR3 nucleotides: TGCGCCAGCAGCTTTGGGGGACAGCTGAACACCGGGGAGCTGTTTTTT.

The table lists this clone with a few counts. V is TRBV11-2 and J is TRBJ2-1; TRBD1 agrees at 8 bases. Trimming at V came to 4 bases and at J to 5 bases, leaving 7 bases not matched to a gene. Germline loops: CDR1 SGHAT, CDR2 FQNNGV. This CDR3 contains 15 residues. DNA of the CDR3: TGTGCCAGCAGCTCGGACAGGGTGATGGACAATGAGCAGTTCTTC. Translating it yields CASSSDRVMDNEQFF.

V and J are TRBV7-8 and TRBJ2-7; D gene uncertain. CDR1 is SGHVS and CDR2 is FQNEAQ in the germline V gene. With 1 base removed from V and 2 bases from J, the gap between germline ends came to 6 bases. The CDR3 loop spans 13 amino acids. The CDR3 loop reads CASSLGEAYEQYF. CDR3 in DNA: TGTGCCAGCAGCTTAGGCGAGGCCTACGAGCAGTACTTC.

CDR3 bases: TGTGCCAGCAGCTTAGATGGAGGGGTTTGGGGCTACACCTTC. Translating gives CASSLDGGVWGYTF. The chain combines TRBV7-3 with TRBJ1-2; TRBD1 is a possible D gene (5 bases). From germline, CDR1 is SGHTA and CDR2 FQGTGA. The V end lost 2 bases, the J end lost 8 bases, and 15 bases lay between the germline ends. The CDR3 extends over 14 amino acids.

The gene calls are TRBV6-6 and TRBJ2-7, with 8 bases aligning to TRBD1. The CDR3 covers 15 residues. Germline CDR1 is MNHNY and CDR2 is SVGAGI (reference sequence). J gave up 0 bases and V 6 bases, and 7 bases lay outside the gene matches. CDR3 sequence (DNA): TGTGCCAGCAGGGCCGAGACAGGGGCCTCCTACGAGCAGTACTTC. This encodes CASRAETGASYEQYF.

J is TRBJ2-1 and V is TRBV4-1; TRBD2 is a possible D gene (5 bases). Germline CDR1 reads MGHRA; CDR2 reads YSYEKL. Deletions cut 4 bases from V and 5 bases from J, with 15 bases between. The CDR3 totals 15 residues. CDR3 bases: TGCGCCAGCAGCCCGTGGGGAGACTTCGACAATGAGCAGTTCTTC. It translates to CASSPWGDFDNEQFF.

The genes are TRBV7-3 and TRBJ2-3, with D possibly matching TRBD2 (6 bases). Trimming left V 2 bases short and J 2 bases short, with 8 bases between. CDR3 length: 14 residues. Germline V lookup: CDR1 SGHTA, CDR2 FQGTGA. CDR3 protein: CASSLGGITDTQYF. For the CDR3, the DNA is TGTGCCAGCAGCTTAGGGGGGATCACAGATACGCAGTATTTT.

V is TRBV7-8 and J is TRBJ1-5; D unclear. The ends were cut back, 5 bases at V and 4 bases at J, with 27 bases in the middle. CDR1 SGHVS and CDR2 FQNEAQ come from the germline V gene. The CDR3 covers 19 residues. The CDR3 reads CASSHTYRPPRGNNQPQHF. The CDR3 nucleotides read TGTGCCAGCAGCCACACGTACCGGCCACCCCGAGGCAATAATCAGCCCCAGCATTTT.

The genes are TRBV7-9 and TRBJ2-3; 8 bases align to TRBD2. J lost 8 bases, V lost 8 bases, and 15 bases had no gene match. CDR3 size: 15 residues. Looked up from germline, CDR1 is SEHNR and CDR2 is FQNEAQ (reference sequence). The CDR3 protein is CASSPRGGETGTQYF. CDR3 nucleotides: TGTGCCAGCTCTCCCCGGGGGGGGGAAACGGGTACGCAGTATTTT.

This clone was seen more than once but under ten times. The genes are TRBV6-6 and TRBJ1-1, with 8 bases identical to TRBD1. Unmatched junction bases numbered 8, after V lost 6 bases and J lost 5 bases. The CDR3 covers 14 residues. Per germline, CDR1 MNHNY and CDR2 SVGAGI (reference sequence). In nucleotides, the CDR3 is TGTGCCAGCAGGATTTCCGGACAGGGTACTGAAGCTTTCTTT. Translated: CASRISGQGTEAFF.

The gene calls are TRBV2 and TRBJ2-3; the match to TRBD1 covers 12 bases. V was clipped by 7 bases and J by 4 bases; unmatched bases: 3. Germline-derived CDR1 and CDR2 are SNHLY and FYNNEI. This CDR3 is built from 14 residues. This CDR3 is CASTRDRGPDTQYF. Here the CDR3 DNA reads TGTGCCAGCACGAGGGACAGGGGGCCAGATACGCAGTATTTT.